This T cell receptor beta chain was identified during a study of CD8+CD57+ T cells in acquired aplastic anemia. Study-wide background: Sorted cells (CD4+ and CD8+) yielded DNA amounts that averaged roughly 3.2 ug. As sequenced from healthy donors, CD4+ cells averaged about 10 million reads. Points from the study as a whole: Patients were compared with controls for CD8+ Simpson's diversity, and no significant difference emerged. Patients and controls turned out to have 25 to 35 CD8+ CDR3 sequences in common.

Genomic DNA templated the TCR beta VDJ and CDR3 profiling. TCRdb called the reads again in MiXCR, with one record for every CDR3 protein. Of roughly 130,000 distinct CDR3 sequences in the sample, 48% were seen once. As concerns this clonotype: Antigen: not known.

J gave up 1 base and V 6 bases, and 7 bases lay outside the gene matches. This CDR3 comprises 15 residues. Germline V gives CDR1 DFQATT, CDR2 SNEGSKA (reference sequence). V usage is TRBV20-1 and J usage is TRBJ2-5; 11 bases map to TRBD2. The receptor was derived from a human donor in good health, serving as a control. Specimen: sorted CD4+, CD8+, or CD8+CD57+ T cells (not recorded which) from PBMCs. The CDR3 region is CSAVGTSGAQETQYF. The CDR3 nucleotides are TGCAGTGCGGTAGGGACTAGCGGAGCCCAAGAGACCCAGTACTTC.